This T cell receptor (beta chain) was documented in a study of early T cells in non-severe SARS-CoV-2 infection. Study context: The sequenced material was bulk RNA from unsorted whole blood, and its chains were unpaired.

cDNA molecules, individually, were tagged with unique molecular identifiers. TCRdb redid the calling of the 5' RACE reads with MiXCR, one entry per CDR3 protein. The sample records fewer than 85,000 distinct CDR3 sequences, around 13% being singletons. At least ten counts were recorded for this clonotype. This clonotype was obtained from an adult who was a healthcare worker with PCR-confirmed SARS-CoV-2 infection or an uninfected control (not recorded which). The sequenced material came from whole blood.

The CDR3 bases are TGTGCCTGGATCAACAGGTCCTACGAGCAGTACTTC. This codes for CAWINRSYEQYF. The chain links TRBV30 to TRBJ2-7, with D possibly being TRBD1 (5 bases). Germline loops: CDR1 GTSNPN, CDR2 SVGIG (reference sequence). The length of the CDR3 is 12 residues. V lost 4 bases and J lost 1, with 8 bases in between.